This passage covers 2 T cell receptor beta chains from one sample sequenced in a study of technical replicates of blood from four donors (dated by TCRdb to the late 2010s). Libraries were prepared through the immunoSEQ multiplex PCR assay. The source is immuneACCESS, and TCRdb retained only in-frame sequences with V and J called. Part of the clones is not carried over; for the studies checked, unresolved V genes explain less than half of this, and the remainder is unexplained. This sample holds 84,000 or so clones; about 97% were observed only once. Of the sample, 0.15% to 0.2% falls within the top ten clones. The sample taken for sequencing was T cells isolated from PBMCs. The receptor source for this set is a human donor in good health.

CDR3 nucleotide sequence: TGTGCCAGCAGCTCACAACAGGGGGACTATGGCTACACCTTC. It codes for CASSSQQGDYGYTF. The gene calls are TRBV5-6 and TRBJ1-2, with 8 bases that match TRBD1. Germline V gene data show CDR1 as SGHDT and CDR2 as YYEEEE. J gave up 3 bases and V 3 bases, and 4 bases lay outside the gene matches. This CDR3 is 14 amino acids long.

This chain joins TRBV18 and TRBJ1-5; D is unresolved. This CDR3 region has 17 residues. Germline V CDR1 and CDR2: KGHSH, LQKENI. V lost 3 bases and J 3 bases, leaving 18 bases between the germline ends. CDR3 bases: TGTGCCAGCTCACCTTCACACGAGGCGGGTCACAATCAGCCCCAGCATTTT. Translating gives CASSPSHEAGHNQPQHF. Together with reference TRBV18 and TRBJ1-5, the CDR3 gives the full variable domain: NAGVMQNPRHLVRRRGQEARLRCSPMKGHSHVYWYRQLPEEGLKFMVYLQKENIIDESGMPKERFSAEFPKEGPSILRIQQVVRGDSAAYFCASSPSHEAGHNQPQHFGDGTRLSIL.